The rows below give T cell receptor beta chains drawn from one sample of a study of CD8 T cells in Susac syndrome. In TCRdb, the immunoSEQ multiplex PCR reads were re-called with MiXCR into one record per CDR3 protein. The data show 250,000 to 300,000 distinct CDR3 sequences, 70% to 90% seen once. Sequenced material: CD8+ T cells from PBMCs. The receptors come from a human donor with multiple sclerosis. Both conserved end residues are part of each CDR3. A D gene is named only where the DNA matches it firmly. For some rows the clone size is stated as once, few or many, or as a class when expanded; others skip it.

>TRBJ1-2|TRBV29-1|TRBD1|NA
TGCAGCGTGACAGGGGAAGGCAGAAGCTACACCTTC
CSVTGEGRSYTF
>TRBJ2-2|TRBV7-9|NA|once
TGTGCCAGCAGCTTCGATGGGCGAAGCACCGGGGAGCTGTTTTTT
CASSFDGRSTGELFF
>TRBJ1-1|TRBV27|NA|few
TGTGCCAGCAGTTTTGGTGGATTGACTGAAGCTTTCTTT
CASSFGGLTEAFF
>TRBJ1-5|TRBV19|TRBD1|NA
TGTGCCAGTAGTATAAACGGACAGGGGACTGACGATGGCAATCAGCCCCAGCATTTT
CASSINGQGTDDGNQPQHF
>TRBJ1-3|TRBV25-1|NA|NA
TGTGCCAGCAGCCATACGGAAAATCACTCTGGAAACACCATATATTTT
CASSHTENHSGNTIYF
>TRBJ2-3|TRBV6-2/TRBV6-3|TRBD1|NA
TGTGCCAGCAGTTCGGACAGGGAAGGTGAGACCACAGATACGCAGTATTTT
CASSSDREGETTDTQYF
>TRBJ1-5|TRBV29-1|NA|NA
TGCAGCGTGGGAGGGGGACGGGAGCCCCAGCATTTT
CSVGGGREPQHF
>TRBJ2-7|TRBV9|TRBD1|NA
TGTGCCAGCAGTCAAGGGGGCGGTGGTACCTACGAGCAGTACTTC
CASSQGGGGTYEQYF
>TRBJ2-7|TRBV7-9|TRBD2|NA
TGTGCCAGCAGCGTACCCATAGCGGGAGGCAAGGACGAGCAGTACTTC
CASSVPIAGGKDEQYF
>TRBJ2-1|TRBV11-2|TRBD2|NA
TGTGCCAGCAGCTCCGGTTACTCTAGCGGGAGGGCATACAATGAGCAGTTCTTC
CASSSGYSSGRAYNEQFF
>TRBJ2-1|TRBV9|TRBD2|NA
TGTGCCAGCAGCGTAATGGGACTAGCCGATTCCTACAATGAGCAGTTCTTC
CASSVMGLADSYNEQFF
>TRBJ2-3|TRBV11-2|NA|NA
TGTGCCAGCAGCTTAGTGTCTAGTTTCGGGGCAGATACGCAGTATTTT
CASSLVSSFGADTQYF
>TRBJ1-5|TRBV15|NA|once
TGTGCCACCAGCAGGGCCCTTAGCAATCAGCCCCAGCATTTT
CATSRALSNQPQHF
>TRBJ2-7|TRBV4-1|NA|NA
TGCGCCAGCAGCCAAGTCCAAGGGCGCGTCGAGCAGTACTTC
CASSQVQGRVEQYF
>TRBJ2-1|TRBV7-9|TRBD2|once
TGTGCCAGCAGCACTGGGACTAGCGGGAGTTTTAATAATGAGCAGTTCTTC
CASSTGTSGSFNNEQFF